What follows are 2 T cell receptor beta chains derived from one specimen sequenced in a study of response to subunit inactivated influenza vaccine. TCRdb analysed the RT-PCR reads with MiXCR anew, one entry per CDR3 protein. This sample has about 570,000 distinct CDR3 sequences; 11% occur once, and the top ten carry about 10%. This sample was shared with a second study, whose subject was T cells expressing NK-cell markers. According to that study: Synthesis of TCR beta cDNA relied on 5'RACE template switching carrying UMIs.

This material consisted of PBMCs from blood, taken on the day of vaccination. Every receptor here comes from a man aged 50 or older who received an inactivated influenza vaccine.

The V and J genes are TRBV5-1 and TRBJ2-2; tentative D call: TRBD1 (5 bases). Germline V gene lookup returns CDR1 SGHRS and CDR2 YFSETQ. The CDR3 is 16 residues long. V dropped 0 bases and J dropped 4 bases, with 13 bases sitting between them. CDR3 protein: CASSLEGVGSTGELFF. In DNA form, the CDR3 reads TGCGCCAGCAGCTTGGAAGGGGTGGGAAGCACCGGGGAGCTGTTTTTT.

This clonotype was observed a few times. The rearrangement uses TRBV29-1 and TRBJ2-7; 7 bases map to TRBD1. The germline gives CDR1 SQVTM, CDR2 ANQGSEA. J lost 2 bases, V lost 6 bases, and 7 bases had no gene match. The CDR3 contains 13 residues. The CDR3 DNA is TGCAGCGTGGTAAACAGGGGAACCTACGAGCAGTACTTC. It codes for CSVVNRGTYEQYF.